Shown below are 14 T cell receptor beta chains from a single sample sequenced in a study of T cell repertoires in cytomegalovirus infection. Their antigens remain unidentified. TCRdb independently ran MiXCR on the reads; one entry per CDR3 protein. The table records around 230,000 distinct CDR3 sequences, roughly 34% of them present only once. The specimen comprised CD8+ T cells from cultured PBMCs, sampled from culture after CMV antigen stimulation. These receptor sequences come from a human donor in good health (CMV status not recorded). Some clones in this sample may be carry-over from other donors' samples.

The CDR3 spells CSARDYPSPSDTQYF. CDR3 sequence (DNA): TGCAGTGCTAGAGATTACCCTAGCCCTTCAGATACGCAGTATTTT. The chain recombines TRBV20-1 with TRBJ2-3; TRBD2 is a possible D gene (5 bases). The CDR3 runs to 15 residues. Germline loops: CDR1 DFQATT, CDR2 SNEGSKA (reference sequence). V lost 0 bases, J lost 4 bases, and 14 bases lay in between.

The chain combines TRBV30 with TRBJ2-7; 7 nucleotides align to TRBD1. The CDR3 sequence is 17 residues long. V trimming: 1 base; J trimming: 3 bases; junction bases outside the gene matches: 15. Germline CDR1 and CDR2: GTSNPN and SVGIG (reference sequence). This CDR3 is CAWSGTPGEGTDYEQYF. The CDR3 DNA reads TGTGCCTGGAGTGGGACCCCTGGGGAAGGGACAGACTACGAGCAGTACTTC.

This chain joins TRBV5-1 and TRBJ2-5; TRBD2 aligns across 7 bases. CDR1 and CDR2 (germline): SGHRS, YFSETQ. The junction had 11 bases not matched to a gene; V was cut back by 1 base and J by 2 bases. This CDR3 has 17 residues. DNA for the CDR3: TGCGCCAGCAGCTTGTTGTGGGAGGGCCCGGGTCAAGAGACCCAGTACTTC. Its translation: CASSLLWEGPGQETQYF.

Only a few counts were recorded for this clonotype. This rearrangement joins TRBV2 to TRBJ2-7; D gene unclear. Per the germline V gene, CDR1 is SNHLY and CDR2 is FYNNEI. Trimming left V 1 base short and J 3 bases short, with 19 bases between. The CDR3 sequence is 17 residues long. The CDR3 spells CASSEGAVASADYEQYF. CDR3 nucleotide sequence: TGTGCCAGCAGTGAAGGGGCGGTGGCCTCGGCAGACTACGAGCAGTACTTC. The complete variable domain, with remaining parts taken from reference TRBV2 and TRBJ2-7, reads EPEVTQTPSHQVTQMGQEVILRCVPISNHLYFYWYRQILGQKVEFLVSFYNNEISEKSEIFDDQFSVERPDGSNFTLKIRSTKLEDSAMYFCASSEGAVASADYEQYFGPGTRLTVT.

This clonotype has just a few counts. The gene calls are TRBV7-4 and TRBJ1-2, with D unresolved. There are 11 residues in the CDR3. V lost 1 base and J lost 10, with 7 bases in between. From germline, CDR1 is SGHVT and CDR2 SQSDAQ. The CDR3, as DNA: TGTGCCAGCAGCTTAGGTTCACCCTACACCTTC. Translation gives CASSLGSPYTF.

This clonotype was counted a few times. V usage is TRBV11-2 and J usage is TRBJ1-6; D is ambiguous. The germline V gene has CDR1 SGHAT and CDR2 FQNNGV. V gave up 0 bases and J gave up 14 bases, with 14 bases separating them. The CDR3 is 14 residues long. CDR3: CASSLEGSLVTLHF. In DNA, the CDR3 is TGTGCCAGCAGCTTAGAGGGTAGCCTAGTGACCCTCCACTTT.

In this sample, this clonotype turned up a few times. The chain joins TRBV12-3 or TRBV12-4 to TRBJ2-7; D call uncertain. The CDR3 is 15 residues long. The germline V and J ends were trimmed by 0 bases and 2 bases, with 11 bases remaining between them. CDR3 coding DNA: TGTGCCAGCAGTTTAGCGCAGGACGGCACCTACGAGCAGTACTTC. Its translation is CASSLAQDGTYEQYF.

The CDR3 DNA reads TGTGCCATCACATGGGGGGGCGAGCAGTACTTC. Protein: CAITWGGEQYF. This rearrangement joins TRBV10-3 to TRBJ2-7, with 7 bases fitting TRBD2. The CDR3 runs to 11 residues. In germline, CDR1 is ENHRY, CDR2 SYGVKD. After removal of 7 bases from V and 6 bases from J, the junction contained 3 bases not matched to a gene.

The chain recombines TRBV9 with TRBJ2-1, with D hard to call. Germline loops: CDR1 SGDLS, CDR2 YYNGEE. The V and J ends lost 0 bases and 6 bases respectively, with 4 bases between them. The CDR3 sequence is 12 residues long. CDR3 residues: CASSVVSNEQFF. For the CDR3, the DNA is TGTGCCAGCAGCGTAGTGAGCAATGAGCAGTTCTTC.

This clonotype was recorded at least ten times. V is TRBV7-6 and J is TRBJ1-2; D perhaps matches TRBD1 (5 bases). With 2 bases removed from V and 7 bases from J, the gap between germline ends came to 14 bases. The germline gives CDR1 SGHVS, CDR2 FNYEAQ. This CDR3 comprises 14 residues. CDR3 DNA: TGTGCCAGCAGCTTAAGGGGACGTAAGCTTGGCTACACCTTC. It yields the protein CASSLRGRKLGYTF. Full variable domain (rest looked up from reference TRBV7-6 and TRBJ1-2): GAGVSQSPRYKVTKRGQDVALRCDPISGHVSLYWYRQALGQGPEFLTYFNYEAQQDKSGLPNDRFSAERPEGSISTLTIQRTEQRDSAMYRCASSLRGRKLGYTFGSGTRLTVV.

The chain combines TRBV19 with TRBJ1-1; D remains ambiguous. The V gene lost 7 bases and the J gene lost 2 bases, with 17 bases spanning the gap. Germline assignment: CDR1 LNHDA and CDR2 SQIVND (reference sequence). The CDR3 runs 15 residues. CDR3 nucleotide sequence: TGTGCCAGTACCATACGGGGAAGGGTAAACACTGAAGCTTTCTTT. This codes for CASTIRGRVNTEAFF.

The J gene is TRBJ2-1, the V gene TRBV2; TRBD2 agrees at 8 bases. The CDR3 sequence is 15 residues long. CDR1 is SNHLY, CDR2 FYNNEI, per germline. V lost 0 bases to trimming and J lost 8 bases; unmatched junction nucleotides: 6. The CDR3 bases are TGTGCCAGCAGTGAAGCGGGACTAGAAAACGATGAGCAGTTCTTC. Protein: CASSEAGLENDEQFF.

This clonotype has a handful of counts. The rearrangement links TRBV28 to TRBJ2-7; D call uncertain. Looked up from germline, CDR1 is MDHEN and CDR2 is SYDVKM. V was clipped by 7 bases and J by 3 bases, with 16 bases between them. The length of the CDR3 is 14 residues. The CDR3 sequence is CASTHPRRFYEQYF. For the CDR3, the DNA is TGTGCCAGCACCCACCCACGGAGATTCTACGAGCAGTACTTC.

Many counts were recorded for this clonotype. V and J are TRBV7-6 and TRBJ1-2; no firm D call. Between the trimmed V and J ends, which lost 5 bases and 0 bases, there was a span of 19 bases. The germline CDR1 and CDR2 sequences are SGHVS and FNYEAQ. The CDR3 length is 17 residues. For the CDR3, the DNA is TGTGCCAGCAGCCCAAAACCGGCCGCTCCGTCTAACTATGGCTACACCTTC. Translation gives CASSPKPAAPSNYGYTF.